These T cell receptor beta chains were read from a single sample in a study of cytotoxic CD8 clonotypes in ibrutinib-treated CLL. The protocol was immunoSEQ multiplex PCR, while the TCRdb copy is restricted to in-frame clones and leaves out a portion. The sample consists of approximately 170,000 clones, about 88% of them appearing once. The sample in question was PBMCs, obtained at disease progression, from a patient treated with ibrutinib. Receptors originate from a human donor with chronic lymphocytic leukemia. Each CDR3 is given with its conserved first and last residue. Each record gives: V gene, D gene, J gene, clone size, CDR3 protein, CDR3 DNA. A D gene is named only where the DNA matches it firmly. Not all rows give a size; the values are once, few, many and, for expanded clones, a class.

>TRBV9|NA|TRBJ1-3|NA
CASSEKMAGNTIYF
TGTGCCAGCAGCGAAAAAATGGCTGGAAACACCATATATTTT
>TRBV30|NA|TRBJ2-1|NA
CAWRRNAGREQFF
TGTGCCTGGAGGAGAAACGCGGGAAGGGAGCAGTTCTTC
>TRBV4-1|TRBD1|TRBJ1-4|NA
CASSRQGFNEKLFF
TGCGCCAGCAGCCGACAGGGCTTTAATGAAAAACTGTTTTTT
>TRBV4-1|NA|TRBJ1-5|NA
CASSQERNQPQHF
TGCGCCAGCAGCCAAGAGCGGAATCAGCCCCAGCATTTT
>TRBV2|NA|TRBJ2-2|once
CASVKGPNTGELFF
TGTGCCAGCGTTAAGGGACCGAACACCGGGGAGCTGTTTTTT
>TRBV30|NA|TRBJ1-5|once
CAWSIGAAQPQHF
TGTGCCTGGAGTATTGGGGCGGCGCAGCCCCAGCATTTT
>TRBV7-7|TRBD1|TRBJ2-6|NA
CASSGTGAGANVLTF
TGTGCCAGCAGCGGGACAGGGGCTGGGGCCAACGTCCTGACTTTC
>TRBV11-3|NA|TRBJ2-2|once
CASSLAWRGPDTGELFF
TGTGCCAGCAGCTTAGCGTGGCGTGGGCCCGACACCGGGGAGCTGTTTTTT
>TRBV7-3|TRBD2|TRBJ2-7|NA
CASSLSTSGPYEQYF
TGTGCCAGCAGCCTGTCCACTAGCGGACCCTACGAGCAGTACTTC
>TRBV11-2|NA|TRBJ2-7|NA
CASSLVFYEQYF
TGTGCCAGCAGCTTAGTCTTCTACGAGCAGTACTTC
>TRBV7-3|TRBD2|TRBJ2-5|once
CASSPSGRGETQYF
TGTGCCAGCAGCCCTAGCGGGAGAGGAGAGACCCAGTACTTC
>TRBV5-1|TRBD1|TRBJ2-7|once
CASSPLPGTGGDEQYF
TGCGCCAGCAGCCCTCTCCCCGGGACAGGGGGGGACGAGCAGTACTTC
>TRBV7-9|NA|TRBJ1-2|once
CASSHRTGKFYGYTF
TGTGCCAGCAGCCATCGAACAGGGAAATTCTATGGCTACACCTTC
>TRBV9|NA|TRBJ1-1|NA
CASSTVAGGTEAFF
TGTGCCAGCAGCACTGTGGCAGGCGGCACTGAAGCTTTCTTT
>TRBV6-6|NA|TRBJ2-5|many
CASSLTGPQETQYF
TGTGCCAGCAGTTTAACAGGGCCGCAAGAGACCCAGTACTTC
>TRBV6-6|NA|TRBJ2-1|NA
CASKVYTRSYNEQFF
TGTGCCAGCAAAGTTTACACGCGTTCCTACAATGAGCAGTTCTTC
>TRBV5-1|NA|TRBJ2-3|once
CASSFLDTQYF
TGCGCCAGCAGTTTTTTAGATACGCAGTATTTT
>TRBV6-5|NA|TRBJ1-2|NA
CASSPVGGPLGYTF
TGTGCCAGCAGCCCCGTGGGGGGGCCCTTGGGCTACACCTTC
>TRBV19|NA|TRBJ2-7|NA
CASSIADNPPYF
TGTGCCAGTAGTATAGCCGACAATCCGCCGTACTTC
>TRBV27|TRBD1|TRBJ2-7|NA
CASSWLDRVNHEQYF
TGTGCCAGCAGTTGGCTGGACAGGGTAAACCACGAGCAGTACTTC
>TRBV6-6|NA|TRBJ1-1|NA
CASSYGQPTEAFF
TGTGCCAGCAGTTACGGGCAGCCCACTGAAGCTTTCTTT
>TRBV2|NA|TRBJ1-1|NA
CASSFTEAFF
TGTGCCAGCAGTTTCACCGAAGCTTTCTTT
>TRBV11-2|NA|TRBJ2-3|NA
CASSSTTGWGTDTQYF
TGTGCCAGCAGCTCAACCACCGGGTGGGGCACAGATACGCAGTATTTT
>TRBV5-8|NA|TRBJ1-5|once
CASSLIWGTSNQPQHF
TGTGCCAGCAGCTTGATATGGGGTACGAGCAATCAGCCCCAGCATTTT
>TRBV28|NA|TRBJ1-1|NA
CASSFLVQGWNTEAFF
TGTGCCAGCAGTTTCCTAGTACAGGGTTGGAACACTGAAGCTTTCTTT
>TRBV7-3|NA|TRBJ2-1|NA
CASSLMYGTKRNEQFF
TGTGCCAGCAGCTTAATGTACGGGACAAAAAGGAATGAGCAGTTCTTC
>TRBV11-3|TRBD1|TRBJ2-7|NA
CASGGQSYEQYF
TGTGCCAGCGGGGGACAGTCCTACGAGCAGTACTTC
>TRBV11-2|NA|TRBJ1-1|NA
CASSGRQDSYTEAFF
TGTGCCAGCAGTGGTAGACAGGATTCGTACACTGAAGCTTTCTTT
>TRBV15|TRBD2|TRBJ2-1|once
CATSGGTSGYNEQFF
TGTGCCACCAGCGGGGGGACTAGCGGATACAATGAGCAGTTCTTC
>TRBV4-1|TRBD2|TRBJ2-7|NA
CASSRLGGTSGEQYF
TGCGCCAGCAGCCGCCTAGGGGGGACTAGCGGCGAGCAGTACTTC
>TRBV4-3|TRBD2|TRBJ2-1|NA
CASSQDLAGGYNEQFF
TGCGCCAGCAGCCAAGATCTAGCGGGAGGGTACAATGAGCAGTTCTTC
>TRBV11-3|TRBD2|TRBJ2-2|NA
CASSSGLPGGTGELFF
TGTGCCAGCAGCTCGGGACTACCCGGGGGGACCGGGGAGCTGTTTTTT
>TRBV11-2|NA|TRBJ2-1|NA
CASSLVGSAGEQFF
TGTGCCAGCAGCTTAGTCGGTAGCGCAGGTGAGCAGTTCTTC
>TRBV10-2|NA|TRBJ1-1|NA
CASSEGRHTEAFF
TGCGCCAGCAGTGAGGGAAGGCACACTGAAGCTTTCTTT
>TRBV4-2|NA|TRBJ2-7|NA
CASSQEGTGRSYEQYF
TGTGCCAGCAGCCAAGAGGGGACGGGGAGGTCCTACGAGCAGTACTTC
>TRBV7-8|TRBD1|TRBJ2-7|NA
CASSPGTGDYEQYF
TGTGCCAGCAGCCCCGGGACAGGGGACTACGAGCAGTACTTC
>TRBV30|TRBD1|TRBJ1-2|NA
CAFTGGNYGYTF
TGTGCCTTTACAGGGGGCAACTATGGCTACACCTTC
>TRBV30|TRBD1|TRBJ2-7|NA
CAWGAPDRVVF
TGTGCCTGGGGGGCCCCGGACAGGGTAGTCTTC
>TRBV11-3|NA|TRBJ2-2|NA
CASSRLRTTNTGELFF
TGTGCCAGCAGCAGACTCCGAACAACCAACACCGGGGAGCTGTTTTTT
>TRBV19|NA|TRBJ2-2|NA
CASSLRGGQLGELFF
TGTGCCAGTAGTCTCAGGGGAGGTCAACTCGGGGAGCTGTTTTTT
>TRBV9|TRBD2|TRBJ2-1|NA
CASSQWTSGNEQFF
TGTGCCAGCAGCCAATGGACTAGCGGGAATGAGCAGTTCTTC
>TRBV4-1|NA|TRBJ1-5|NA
CASSQEYGRFGQPQHF
TGCGCCAGCAGCCAAGAATACGGACGGTTCGGTCAGCCCCAGCATTTT
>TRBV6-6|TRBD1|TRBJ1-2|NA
CASSTKTGNYGYTF
TGTGCCAGCAGTACTAAGACAGGGAACTATGGCTACACCTTC
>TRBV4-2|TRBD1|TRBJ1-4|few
CASSQDREGAAFLFF
TGTGCCAGCAGCCAAGATCGAGAGGGGGCAGCTTTCCTGTTTTTT
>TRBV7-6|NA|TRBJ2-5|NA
CASSPGTVLGETQYF
TGTGCCAGCAGCCCGGGGACGGTCTTAGGCGAGACCCAGTACTTC
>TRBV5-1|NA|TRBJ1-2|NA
CASSLAPFIDGYTF
TGCGCCAGCAGCTTGGCCCCTTTTATCGATGGCTACACCTTC
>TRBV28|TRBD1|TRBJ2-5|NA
CASSFSGQVPETQYF
TGTGCCAGCAGTTTTAGTGGACAGGTCCCCGAGACCCAGTACTTC
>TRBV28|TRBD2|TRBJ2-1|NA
CASNSDLGPASGRGEQFF
TGTGCCAGCAACTCCGACCTGGGGCCGGCTAGCGGGAGAGGTGAGCAGTTCTTC
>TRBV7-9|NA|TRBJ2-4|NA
CASSLQGYGIQYF
TGTGCCAGCAGTCTACAGGGTTACGGCATTCAGTACTTC
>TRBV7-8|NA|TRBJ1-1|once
CASSLVSGPAMNTEAFF
TGTGCCAGCAGCTTAGTCTCGGGGCCGGCAATGAACACTGAAGCTTTCTTT
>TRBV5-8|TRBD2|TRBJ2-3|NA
CASSLQPGLAGGDTQYF
TGTGCCAGCAGCCTTCAACCGGGACTAGCGGGAGGAGATACGCAGTATTTT